A selection of T cell receptor beta chains follows, all from one sample in a study of blood T cell repertoires in COVID-19. Sequencing used immunoSEQ multiplex PCR; TCRdb keeps in-frame clones, though not all of them. Of hundreds of thousands of clones detected, 70% to 90% appear once; the ten largest clones hold roughly 4%. The source material was peripheral blood. The receptor set was obtained from a woman in her fifties or sixties with active or convalescent COVID-19. Both conserved end residues are trimmed from each CDR3. Size is omitted from some rows. Given values are once, few, many or a class for expanded clones.

clone size	V gene	CDR3 protein
once	TRBV27	ASSFIEQVQSMV
-	TRBV25-1	ASSESLLRGAEAF
-	TRBV11-3	ASSLGQGARSEAF
-	TRBV2	ASSGAQGAIGHGYT
once	TRBV27	ASSSLELGDPNYGYT
-	TRBV2	ASSAGFMNTEAF
few	TRBV24-1	ATRDRNTGELF
-	TRBV5-4	ASTHRGPGQPQH
-	TRBV12-5	ASGLPRTSGADTQY
-	TRBV19	ASSSTGYNEQF
-	TRBV7-2	ASSFDRGNNQPQH
-	TRBV15	ATSRDRGGGVAGELF
-	TRBV29-1	SVGGQGWEEAF
-	TRBV6-6	ASSLGLAGVNYEQY
-	TRBV19	ASSPLPVGGELF
-	TRBV6-2/TRBV6-3	ASSYGILGATQPQH
-	TRBV30	AWTQGIGNQPQH
-	TRBV30	AWGRYSGTSGVNTGELF
-	TRBV5-4	ASSIGAYWTSGTGEQY
once	TRBV18	ASSPFPGGPYNEQF
-	TRBV24-1	ATSAEKFYGYT
-	TRBV28	ASSLRGEQY
-	TRBV7-2	ASSLGGRGTGELF
-	TRBV4-3	ASSQDRTGFNEQF
-	TRBV27	ASRTGGGGYT
-	TRBV9	ASSVRLAGTDTQY
-	TRBV28	ASSFGVEVVRGYT
-	TRBV6-2/TRBV6-3	ASSYSSTGGGELF
-	TRBV6-1	ASSEIGYSYNEQF
-	TRBV5-4	ASSPRKEATNTEAF
once	TRBV11-1	ASSLQGANQETQY
-	TRBV6-2/TRBV6-3	ASSYPTQTRRPDPNQPQH
-	TRBV7-9	ASSLSREHEQY
-	TRBV19	ASSIGLAGAYEQY
-	TRBV18	ASSPPPGRGSSYNEQF
once	TRBV6-2/TRBV6-3	ASSRGGGDQPQH
once	TRBV18	ASSPPRRLEYGYT
-	TRBV28	ASSIPNQGTYTEAF
-	TRBV27	ASRPARTDIYSNQPQH
-	TRBV4-2	ASSQDGSGGAYEQY
-	TRBV6-5	ASKEQGANTEAF
-	TRBV5-1	ASSLLQGVDTQY
-	TRBV18	ASSPMRGLNFNYGYT
-	TRBV27	ASSLGGNRNEQY
-	TRBV30	AWTGMDTQY
-	TRBV13	ASSSREDYGYT
-	TRBV7-9	ASSLQGVNTEAF
-	TRBV7-9	ASSFGPSGQETQY
-	TRBV28	ASATGMNTEAF
-	TRBV18	ASSPRRGTENEQY
-	TRBV28	ASSLDTSGNTIY
-	TRBV3-1/TRBV3-2	ASSQDLPNTEAF
-	TRBV21-1	ASSKRGRYEQY
-	TRBV4-2	ASSLRDLSYNEQF
-	TRBV27	ASRFWQGQGETEAF